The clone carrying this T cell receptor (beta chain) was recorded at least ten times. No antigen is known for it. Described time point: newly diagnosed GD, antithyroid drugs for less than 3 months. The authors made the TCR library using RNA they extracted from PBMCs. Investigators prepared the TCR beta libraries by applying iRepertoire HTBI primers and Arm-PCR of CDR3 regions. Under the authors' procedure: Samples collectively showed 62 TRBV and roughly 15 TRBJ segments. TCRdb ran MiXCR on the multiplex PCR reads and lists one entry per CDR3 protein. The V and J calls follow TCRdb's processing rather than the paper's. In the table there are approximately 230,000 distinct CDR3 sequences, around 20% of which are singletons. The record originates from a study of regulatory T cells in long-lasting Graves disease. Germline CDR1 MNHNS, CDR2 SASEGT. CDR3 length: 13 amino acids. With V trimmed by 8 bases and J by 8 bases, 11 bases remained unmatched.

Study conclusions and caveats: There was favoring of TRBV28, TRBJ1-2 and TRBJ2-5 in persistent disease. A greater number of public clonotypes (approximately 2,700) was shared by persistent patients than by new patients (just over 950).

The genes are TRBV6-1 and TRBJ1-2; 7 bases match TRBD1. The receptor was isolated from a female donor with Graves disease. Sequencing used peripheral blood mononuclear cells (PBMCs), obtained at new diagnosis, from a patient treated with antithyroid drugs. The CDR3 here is CASLSWTGYGYTF. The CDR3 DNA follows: TGTGCCAGCCTCTCTTGGACAGGCTACGGCTACACCTTC.